Listed below are T cell receptor beta chains from one sample, sequenced in a study of shared clonotypes between healthy human individuals. Sequencing used immunoSEQ multiplex PCR; TCRdb keeps in-frame clones, though not all of them. The sample has millions of clones, approximately 95% seen once. The sequenced sample was naive CD4+ T cells from PBMCs. These receptors came from a man aged 18 to 30 in good health. Some clones in this sample may be carry-over from other donors' samples. Each CDR3 is given with its conserved first and last residue. The D gene is left open where the match is weak. Only part of the rows carry a size: once, few, many, or a class if the clone is expanded.

j_gene: TRBJ2-7; v_gene: TRBV6-1; abundance: .; d_gene: TRBD1; CDR3aa: CASSARGQISYEQYF; CDR3nt: TGTGCCAGCAGTGCCCGGGGACAGATTTCCTACGAGCAGTACTTC
j_gene: TRBJ2-2; v_gene: TRBV2; abundance: .; d_gene: .; CDR3aa: CASSPYTGELFF; CDR3nt: TGTGCCAGCAGCCCCTACACCGGGGAGCTGTTTTTT
j_gene: TRBJ2-1; v_gene: TRBV19; abundance: .; d_gene: TRBD2; CDR3aa: CATTEAGGFYNEQFF; CDR3nt: TGTGCCACCACTGAGGCGGGAGGTTTTTACAATGAGCAGTTCTTC
j_gene: TRBJ1-3; v_gene: TRBV9; abundance: once; d_gene: .; CDR3aa: CASSGGAAAGNTIYF; CDR3nt: TGTGCCAGCAGCGGAGGGGCGGCAGCTGGAAACACCATATATTTT
j_gene: TRBJ1-5; v_gene: TRBV27; abundance: .; d_gene: .; CDR3aa: CASSRNRDNQPQHF; CDR3nt: TGTGCCAGCAGTAGGAACAGGGACAATCAGCCCCAGCATTTT
j_gene: TRBJ2-5; v_gene: TRBV11-2; abundance: .; d_gene: TRBD2; CDR3aa: CASSLGLARYQETQYF; CDR3nt: TGTGCCAGCAGCCTAGGACTAGCGAGGTACCAAGAGACCCAGTACTTC
j_gene: TRBJ1-1; v_gene: TRBV27; abundance: .; d_gene: .; CDR3aa: CASRPQGHPEAFF; CDR3nt: TGTGCCAGCAGACCTCAAGGGCATCCTGAAGCTTTCTTT
j_gene: TRBJ2-1; v_gene: TRBV7-8; abundance: .; d_gene: TRBD2; CDR3aa: CASSWGGSSYNEQFF; CDR3nt: TGTGCCAGCAGCTGGGGGGGATCCTCCTACAATGAGCAGTTCTTC
j_gene: TRBJ1-5; v_gene: TRBV28; abundance: .; d_gene: .; CDR3aa: CASSSVGRGNTAQHF; CDR3nt: TGTGCCAGCAGTTCAGTCGGCAGAGGGAACACGGCCCAGCATTTT
j_gene: TRBJ2-1; v_gene: TRBV29-1; abundance: .; d_gene: TRBD2; CDR3aa: CSVVGTSGGDTYNEQFF; CDR3nt: TGCAGCGTTGTGGGGACTAGCGGGGGGGACACTTACAATGAGCAGTTCTTC
j_gene: TRBJ1-2; v_gene: TRBV28; abundance: .; d_gene: .; CDR3aa: CASRTHTGDYGYTF; CDR3nt: TGTGCCAGCCGAACTCATACAGGTGACTATGGCTACACCTTC
j_gene: TRBJ2-1; v_gene: TRBV9; abundance: .; d_gene: TRBD2; CDR3aa: CASSVDPGGNNEQFF; CDR3nt: TGTGCCAGCAGCGTAGACCCGGGAGGGAACAATGAGCAGTTCTTC
j_gene: TRBJ2-2; v_gene: TRBV11-1; abundance: .; d_gene: .; CDR3aa: CASSLFPPIIGLNTGELFF; CDR3nt: TGTGCCAGCAGCTTATTCCCCCCTATCATCGGGCTAAACACCGGGGAGCTGTTTTTT
j_gene: TRBJ2-5; v_gene: TRBV7-9; abundance: .; d_gene: TRBD1; CDR3aa: CASSPMTGSQETQYF; CDR3nt: TGTGCCAGCAGCCCGATGACAGGGTCACAAGAGACCCAGTACTTC
j_gene: TRBJ1-1; v_gene: TRBV9; abundance: .; d_gene: TRBD1; CDR3aa: CASSGRRGVNSEAFF; CDR3nt: TGTGCCAGCAGCGGCCGCAGGGGGGTTAACTCTGAAGCTTTCTTT
j_gene: TRBJ2-3; v_gene: TRBV5-1; abundance: .; d_gene: .; CDR3aa: CASSLDTDTQYF; CDR3nt: TGCGCCAGCAGCTTGGACACCGATACGCAGTATTTT
j_gene: TRBJ2-5; v_gene: TRBV14; abundance: .; d_gene: .; CDR3aa: CASSRSVGETQYF; CDR3nt: TGTGCCAGCAGTAGGTCGGTAGGGGAGACCCAGTACTTC
j_gene: TRBJ2-3; v_gene: TRBV5-1; abundance: .; d_gene: .; CDR3aa: CASSWTVYGGRTDTQYF; CDR3nt: TGCGCCAGCAGCTGGACCGTTTATGGAGGGCGCACAGATACGCAGTATTTT
j_gene: TRBJ2-1; v_gene: TRBV4-3; abundance: once; d_gene: TRBD1; CDR3aa: CASSQGRKDRGLSRSYNEQFF; CDR3nt: TGCGCCAGCAGCCAAGGTAGAAAGGACAGGGGACTTTCCCGCTCCTACAATGAGCAGTTCTTC
j_gene: TRBJ1-1; v_gene: TRBV11-2; abundance: .; d_gene: .; CDR3aa: CASSLDQEFTEAFF; CDR3nt: TGTGCCAGCAGCTTGGATCAGGAGTTCACTGAAGCTTTCTTT
j_gene: TRBJ2-7; v_gene: TRBV7-9; abundance: .; d_gene: .; CDR3aa: CASSSGGTSYEQYF; CDR3nt: TGTGCCAGCAGCTCAGGGGGGACGAGCTACGAGCAGTACTTC
j_gene: TRBJ2-1; v_gene: TRBV7-3; abundance: .; d_gene: TRBD2; CDR3aa: CASSLRLAGWNEQFF; CDR3nt: TGTGCCAGCAGCTTACGTCTAGCGGGCTGGAATGAGCAGTTCTTC
j_gene: TRBJ2-1; v_gene: TRBV27; abundance: once; d_gene: TRBD2; CDR3aa: CASSLSKTSGIVNEQFF; CDR3nt: TGTGCCAGCAGTTTATCGAAGACTAGCGGGATTGTAAATGAGCAGTTCTTC
j_gene: TRBJ1-5; v_gene: TRBV10-3; abundance: .; d_gene: .; CDR3aa: CAISERRDSNQPQHF; CDR3nt: TGTGCCATCAGTGAAAGGAGGGATAGCAATCAGCCCCAGCATTTT
j_gene: TRBJ2-5; v_gene: TRBV27; abundance: .; d_gene: .; CDR3aa: CASTTGVGGRETQYF; CDR3nt: TGTGCCAGCACCACGGGGGTAGGGGGCCGTGAGACCCAGTACTTC
j_gene: TRBJ2-3; v_gene: TRBV11-2; abundance: .; d_gene: .; CDR3aa: CASSPTFLRRPLTDTQYF; CDR3nt: TGTGCCAGCAGCCCGACCTTCTTGCGGAGGCCGTTAACAGATACGCAGTATTTT
j_gene: TRBJ1-2; v_gene: TRBV10-2; abundance: .; d_gene: .; CDR3aa: CASSDTGYGYTF; CDR3nt: TGCGCCAGCAGTGACACAGGGTACGGCTACACCTTC
j_gene: TRBJ2-1; v_gene: TRBV15; abundance: .; d_gene: .; CDR3aa: CATSSRGQVNEQFF; CDR3nt: TGTGCCACCAGCAGTCGGGGCCAGGTGAATGAGCAGTTCTTC
j_gene: TRBJ1-5; v_gene: TRBV5-6; abundance: few; d_gene: .; CDR3aa: CASSLSGSGNQPQHF; CDR3nt: TGTGCCAGCAGCTTGTCAGGCAGTGGGAATCAGCCCCAGCATTTT
j_gene: TRBJ2-1; v_gene: TRBV18; abundance: .; d_gene: TRBD2; CDR3aa: CASSPLPSSGRENNEQFF; CDR3nt: TGTGCCAGCTCACCTCTACCGTCTAGCGGGAGAGAAAACAATGAGCAGTTCTTC
j_gene: TRBJ2-1; v_gene: TRBV10-1; abundance: once; d_gene: .; CDR3aa: CASSDRSGAPDNEQFF; CDR3nt: TGCGCCAGCAGTGACCGGTCAGGGGCGCCAGACAATGAGCAGTTCTTC
j_gene: TRBJ2-5; v_gene: TRBV28; abundance: .; d_gene: .; CDR3aa: CASSPNKGGEETQYF; CDR3nt: TGTGCCAGCAGTCCAAACAAAGGGGGGGAAGAGACCCAGTACTTC
j_gene: TRBJ2-5; v_gene: TRBV4-2; abundance: .; d_gene: TRBD2; CDR3aa: CASSPAASGQETQYF; CDR3nt: TGTGCCAGCAGCCCTGCCGCTAGCGGGCAGGAGACCCAGTACTTC
j_gene: TRBJ1-2; v_gene: TRBV28; abundance: .; d_gene: .; CDR3aa: CASSRPPARVGYGYTF; CDR3nt: TGTGCCAGCAGCCGACCCCCGGCCAGGGTGGGCTATGGCTACACCTTC
j_gene: TRBJ1-2; v_gene: TRBV28; abundance: .; d_gene: TRBD1; CDR3aa: CASSSDNRDRGRRGYTF; CDR3nt: TGTGCCAGCAGTTCCGACAATAGGGACAGGGGGCGACGTGGCTACACCTTC
j_gene: TRBJ2-7; v_gene: TRBV14; abundance: .; d_gene: .; CDR3aa: CASSQVNAYEQYF; CDR3nt: TGTGCCAGCAGCCAAGTTAACGCTTACGAGCAGTACTTC
j_gene: TRBJ2-5; v_gene: TRBV4-1; abundance: .; d_gene: .; CDR3aa: CASSRGDGQETQYF; CDR3nt: TGCGCCAGCAGCCGAGGGGACGGCCAAGAGACCCAGTACTTC
j_gene: TRBJ2-7; v_gene: TRBV7-2; abundance: .; d_gene: .; CDR3aa: CASSLFRDGIYEQYF; CDR3nt: TGTGCCAGCAGCTTATTTCGGGACGGCATCTACGAGCAGTACTTC
j_gene: TRBJ2-5; v_gene: TRBV10-1; abundance: once; d_gene: .; CDR3aa: CASADSDQETQYF; CDR3nt: TGCGCCAGCGCCGACAGCGACCAAGAGACCCAGTACTTC
j_gene: TRBJ2-5; v_gene: TRBV9; abundance: .; d_gene: TRBD2; CDR3aa: CASSPPGLAGVGQETQYF; CDR3nt: TGTGCCAGCAGCCCCCCGGGACTAGCGGGAGTAGGACAAGAGACCCAGTACTTC
j_gene: TRBJ2-3; v_gene: TRBV9; abundance: .; d_gene: TRBD1; CDR3aa: CASSNTDRAVRTDTQYF; CDR3nt: TGTGCCAGCAGCAACACGGACAGGGCGGTCCGCACAGATACGCAGTATTTT
j_gene: TRBJ2-2; v_gene: TRBV4-2; abundance: .; d_gene: TRBD2; CDR3aa: CASSHPRAGLGTGELFF; CDR3nt: TGTGCCAGCAGCCACCCGCGAGCGGGACTGGGGACCGGGGAGCTGTTTTTT
j_gene: TRBJ1-4; v_gene: TRBV5-1; abundance: .; d_gene: .; CDR3aa: CASSLGGTTNEKLFF; CDR3nt: TGCGCCAGCAGCTTGGGCGGAACAACTAATGAAAAACTGTTTTTT
j_gene: TRBJ1-5; v_gene: TRBV5-1; abundance: once; d_gene: .; CDR3aa: CASREYSNQPQHF; CDR3nt: TGCGCCAGCAGGGAGTATAGCAATCAGCCCCAGCATTTT
j_gene: TRBJ2-3; v_gene: TRBV15; abundance: .; d_gene: TRBD2; CDR3aa: CATSRLTSGATDTQYF; CDR3nt: TGTGCCACCAGCAGATTAACTAGCGGGGCCACAGATACGCAGTATTTT
j_gene: TRBJ2-7; v_gene: TRBV28; abundance: .; d_gene: TRBD1; CDR3aa: CASSSGQVAYEQYF; CDR3nt: TGTGCCAGCAGTTCGGGACAGGTTGCGTACGAGCAGTACTTC